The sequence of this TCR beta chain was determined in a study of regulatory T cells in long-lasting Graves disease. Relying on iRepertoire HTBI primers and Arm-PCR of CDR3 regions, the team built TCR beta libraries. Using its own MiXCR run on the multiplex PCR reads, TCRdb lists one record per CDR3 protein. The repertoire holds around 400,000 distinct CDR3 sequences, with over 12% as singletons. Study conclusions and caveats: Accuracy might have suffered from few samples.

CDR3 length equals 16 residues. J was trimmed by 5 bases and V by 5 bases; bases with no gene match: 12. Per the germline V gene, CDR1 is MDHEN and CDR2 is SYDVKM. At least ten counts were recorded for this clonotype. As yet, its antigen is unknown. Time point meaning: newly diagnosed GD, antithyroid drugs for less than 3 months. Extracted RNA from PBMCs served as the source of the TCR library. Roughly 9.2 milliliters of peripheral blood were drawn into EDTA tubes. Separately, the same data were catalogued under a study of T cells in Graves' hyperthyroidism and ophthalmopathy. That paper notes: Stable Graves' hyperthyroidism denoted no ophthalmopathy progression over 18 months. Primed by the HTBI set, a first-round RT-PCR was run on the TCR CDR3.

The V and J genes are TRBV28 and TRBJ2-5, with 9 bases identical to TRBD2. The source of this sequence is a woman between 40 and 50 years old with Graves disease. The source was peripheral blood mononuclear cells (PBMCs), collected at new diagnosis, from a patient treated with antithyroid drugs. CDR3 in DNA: TGTGCCAGCAGTCCCAGGGGTAGCGGGAGATCTGAGACCCAGTACTTC. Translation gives CASSPRGSGRSETQYF. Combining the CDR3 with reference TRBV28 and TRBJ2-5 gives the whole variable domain DVKVTQSSRYLVKRTGEKVFLECVQDMDHENMFWYRQDPGLGLRLIYFSYDVKMKEKGDIPEGYSVSREKKERFSLILESASTNQTSMYLCASSPRGSGRSETQYFGPGTRLLVL.